The clone carrying this T cell receptor (beta chain) was observed at least ten times. The antigen is not known. The sample comes from a study of Graves' ophthalmopathy and Graves' hyperthyroidism. Broader study findings: Blood shared most expanded thyroid clonotypes above 0.001 frequency.

TCR beta CDR3 regions were amplified from RNA transcripts. HTBI primers served in a first-round RT-PCR, which a second-round multiplex PCR followed. One entry per CDR3 protein, called by TCRdb with MiXCR from the multiplex PCR reads. The table shows 680,000 or so distinct CDR3 sequences, with about 20% occurring only once. The CDR3 covers 15 residues. Germline values: CDR1 MNHEY, CDR2 SVGAGI. V lost 2 bases to trimming and J lost 1 base; unmatched junction nucleotides: 2. The receptor's source is a woman younger than 30 with stable Graves' hyperthyroidism. Some clones in this sample may be carry-over from other donors' samples. This chain uses TRBV6-5 with TRBJ1-5; 7 bases agree with TRBD1. Sample: peripheral blood. The CDR3 here is CASSYGQASNQPQHF. Written as DNA, the CDR3 is TGTGCCAGCAGTTACGGACAGGCCAGCAATCAGCCCCAGCATTTT.